These 18 T cell receptor beta chains were all obtained from the same sample, sequenced in a study of T cell changes during pregnancy in multiple sclerosis. TCRdb's table, derived via immunoSEQ multiplex PCR, lists solely in-frame clones and lacks some. Of 40,000 to 50,000 clones in the sample, about 91% are singletons; the top ten hold approximately 1.1%. The sample in question was CD4+ T cells from peripheral blood mononuclear cells, obtained in the first trimester of pregnancy. These receptors were taken from a female donor with multiple sclerosis, enrolled in a pregnancy study.

The V and J genes are TRBV5-1 and TRBJ1-1, with D tentatively TRBD1 (6 bases). This CDR3 is built from 14 residues. V was cut by 5 bases and J by 2 bases, with 13 bases left in between. Germline CDR1 reads SGHRS; CDR2 reads YFSETQ. DNA for the CDR3: TGCGCCAGCAGTACGAACAGGGTTAACACTGAAGCTTTCTTT. As protein: CASSTNRVNTEAFF.

The chain links TRBV6-6 to TRBJ2-3; D not certain. There are 11 residues in the CDR3. Per germline, CDR1 MNHNY and CDR2 SVGAGI (reference sequence). Trimming left V 4 bases short and J 5 bases short, with 4 bases between. CDR3 protein: CASSLRDTQYF. The CDR3 nucleotides read TGTGCCAGCAGTTTGCGAGATACGCAGTATTTT.

CDR3 bases: TGCGCCAGCAGTCCCGGGACAGGGACCGGGGGACTCGAGCAGTACTTC. It specifies CASSPGTGTGGLEQYF. The chain couples TRBV5-1 to TRBJ2-7, with 9 bases that match TRBD1. With 5 bases clipped from V and 6 bases from J, the junction kept 15 bases outside the gene matches. The CDR3 has 16 amino acids. The germline V gene has CDR1 SGHRS and CDR2 YFSETQ.

Here the CDR3 DNA reads TGTGCCAGCAGTCAGGACAGGGGTTACGAAAAACTGTTTTTT. It yields the protein CASSQDRGYEKLFF. The chain combines TRBV6-6 with TRBJ1-4; 9 bases are shared with TRBD1. Germline CDR1 and CDR2: MNHNY and SVGAGI (reference sequence). V lost 5 bases, J lost 8 bases, and 6 bases stayed unmatched. This CDR3 is built from 14 residues.

V gene TRBV6-1 combines with J gene TRBJ1-2; a possible D gene is TRBD1 (6 bases). Germline CDR1 MNHNS, CDR2 SASEGT. This CDR3 is built from 13 residues. V was pared by 5 bases and J by 3 bases, with 10 bases between. CDR3 residues: CASSSGQHYGYTF. DNA of the CDR3: TGTGCCAGCAGTTCAGGACAGCACTATGGCTACACCTTC.

As regards this clone: The sample carries other DNA sequences with the same CDR3. The chain recombines TRBV5-1 with TRBJ1-1, with 11 bases matching TRBD1. CDR1 is SGHRS and CDR2 is YFSETQ in the germline V gene. The CDR3 is 15 amino acids. V dropped 2 bases and J dropped 3; count of bases not matched to a gene: 3. The CDR3 DNA follows: TGCGCCAGCAGCTTTACGGGACAGGGGGACACTGAAGCTTTCTTT. This gives the protein CASSFTGQGDTEAFF.

The rearrangement links TRBV5-1 to TRBJ2-7; 9 nucleotides match TRBD1. With V trimmed by 5 bases and J by 3 bases, 12 bases remained unmatched. The CDR3 runs 16 residues. From germline, CDR1 is SGHRS and CDR2 YFSETQ. The CDR3 spells CASRRFGTGTIYEQYF. CDR3 DNA: TGCGCCAGCAGGCGGTTTGGGACAGGGACAATCTACGAGCAGTACTTC.

The chain has TRBV5-6 and TRBJ1-1, with D perhaps TRBD1 (5 bases). This CDR3 contains 16 residues. Trimming removed 0 bases at V and 11 bases at J, with 23 bases between. CDR1 and CDR2 (germline): SGHDT, YYEEEE. CDR3 coding DNA: TGTGCCAGCAGCTTGGGGAGAAGAGGAGGGGCCCCACAGGCTTTCTTT. Its protein product is CASSLGRRGGAPQAFF.

There are a few counts of this clone. The chain combines TRBV14 with TRBJ1-2, with TRBD1 as a possible D gene (5 bases). The CDR3 loop spans 17 amino acids. Germline V gene lookup returns CDR1 SGHDN and CDR2 FVKESK. Trimming left V 0 bases short and J 4 bases short, with 18 bases between. The CDR3 sequence is CASSQDIRIGAPYGYTF. Written as DNA, the CDR3 is TGTGCCAGCAGCCAAGATATACGGATAGGGGCCCCCTATGGCTACACCTTC.

The chain links TRBV7-3 to TRBJ2-2, with D possibly TRBD2 on 7 matching bases. The germline V and J ends were trimmed by 8 bases and 5 bases, with 21 bases remaining between them. The CDR3 is 16 amino acids. In germline, CDR1 is SGHTA, CDR2 FQGTGA. DNA for the CDR3: TGTGCCAGCGGAAGGGGGGGGAGTCCGGGAACCGGGGAGCTGTTTTTT. This translates into CASGRGGSPGTGELFF.

The chain couples TRBV18 to TRBJ2-1; 8 positions match TRBD1. V shed 0 bases and J 4 bases; nucleotides not matched to a gene: 5. Germline V gene lookup returns CDR1 KGHSH and CDR2 LQKENI. This CDR3 comprises 16 residues. The chain's CDR3 is CASSPPVRDRYNEQFF. Here the CDR3 DNA reads TGTGCCAGCTCACCACCGGTTCGGGACAGGTACAATGAGCAGTTCTTC.

The chain carries TRBV29-1 and TRBJ2-1; 9 nucleotides agree with TRBD1. This CDR3 has 14 amino acids. CDR1 is SQVTM, CDR2 ANQGSEA, per germline. J gave up 5 bases and V 6 bases, and 8 bases lay outside the gene matches. The CDR3 DNA reads TGCAGCGTCGGGATGGGACAGGGAAACAATGAGCAGTTCTTC. Protein product: CSVGMGQGNNEQFF.

The chain carries TRBV6-5 and TRBJ1-4; D uncertain. Trimming left V 8 bases short and J 10 bases short, with 11 bases between. Germline assignment: CDR1 MNHEY and CDR2 SVGAGI. This CDR3 is 11 amino acids long. CDR3 DNA sequence: TGTGCCAGCCGGGGTTACGGAAAACTGTTTTTT. This codes for CASRGYGKLFF.

The V call is TRBV10-3, the J call TRBJ2-7; the D is unclear. This CDR3 spans 14 amino acids. Germline V gene sequence: CDR1 ENHRY, CDR2 SYGVKD. The V gene lost 10 bases and the J gene lost 3 bases, with 19 bases spanning the gap. The CDR3 here is CATQLNLERYEQYF. CDR3 nucleotides: TGTGCCACCCAACTCAACCTTGAACGCTACGAGCAGTACTTC.

This chain joins TRBV2 and TRBJ2-1; the match to TRBD2 covers 9 bases. Germline V lookup: CDR1 SNHLY, CDR2 FYNNEI. The junction had 8 bases not matched to a gene; V was cut back by 2 bases and J by 6 bases. The CDR3 runs 16 residues. The CDR3 is CASSERTGGRGNEQFF. The DNA for the CDR3 is TGTGCCAGCAGTGAAAGGACGGGCGGGAGGGGCAATGAGCAGTTCTTC.

The chain is built from TRBV5-1 and TRBJ1-2; 12 bases line up with TRBD1. The ends lost 0 bases at V and 4 bases at J; junction bases unmatched: 1. The CDR3 loop spans 15 amino acids. Germline loops: CDR1 SGHRS, CDR2 YFSETQ. As DNA, the CDR3 is TGCGCCAGCAGCTTGGAGGGACAGGGGGCCTATGGCTACACCTTC. Protein product: CASSLEGQGAYGYTF.

The count of this clone is one. CDR3 sequence: CASSLGSEGDTQYF. The DNA of the CDR3 is TGCGCCAGCAGCTTGGGGTCGGAGGGAGATACGCAGTATTTT. The V gene is TRBV5-1, the J gene TRBJ2-3, with D perhaps matching TRBD2 (6 bases). The V end lost 0 bases, the J end lost 5 bases, and 10 bases lay between the germline ends. Germline values: CDR1 SGHRS, CDR2 YFSETQ. CDR3 length: 14 amino acids.

This clone was observed at least ten times. J is TRBJ2-2 and V is TRBV30, with TRBD1 matching 8 bases. Germline CDR1 reads GTSNPN; CDR2 reads SVGIG (reference sequence). The CDR3 has 15 amino acids. The trim removed 5 bases at V and 4 bases at J, leaving 9 bases unmatched. CDR3 amino acids: CAWGWGQVFTGELFF. The CDR3 bases are TGTGCCTGGGGGTGGGGACAGGTCTTCACCGGGGAGCTGTTTTTT.